The 20 T cell receptor beta chains in this list originate from one sample, sequenced in a study of brain T cells in children with intractable seizures (dated by TCRdb to 2020 to 2022). The library was generated by the immunoSEQ multiplex PCR assay. TCRdb took over this immuneACCESS table, retaining in-frame rearrangements with V and J assigned. Such tables are incomplete; in checked studies, under half of the missing clones stem from an unresolved V gene, and the remainder is unexplained. For this sample the table gives about 320,000 clones, of which more than 85% were detected only once. Roughly 5.8% of the sample belongs to the ten largest clones. The time point label here, explained by the study, means: blood from clinic visit 5 months post-surgery; TSC patient then seizure free. This specimen was peripheral blood, taken more than 4 months after surgery. These receptors all stem from a boy younger than two with tuberous sclerosis and intractable seizures.

CDR3 region: CASSRGLARYEQFF. Here the CDR3 DNA reads TGTGCCAGCAGTCGCGGACTAGCCCGATATGAGCAGTTCTTC. This chain connects TRBV7-9 to TRBJ2-1; TRBD2 matches 8 bases. This CDR3 is 14 amino acids long. The V gene end was trimmed by 6 bases and the J gene end by 8 bases; junction bases not matched to a gene: 9. Germline V gives CDR1 SEHNR, CDR2 FQNEAQ (reference sequence).

This rearrangement joins TRBV27 to TRBJ2-3; 10 bases map to TRBD1. Germline V CDR1 and CDR2: MNHEY, SMNVEV (reference sequence). The CDR3 sequence is 21 residues long. V gave up 5 bases and J gave up 4 bases; unmatched junction bases: 24. CDR3 amino acids: CASSMLTLTGGDSDFPDTQYF. In DNA, the CDR3 is TGTGCCAGCAGTATGCTCACGCTGACAGGGGGCGATTCGGATTTCCCAGATACGCAGTATTTT.

The V and J genes are TRBV18 and TRBJ2-1, with TRBD2 identical over 9 bases. There are 14 residues in the CDR3. Germline lookup yields CDR1 KGHSH and CDR2 LQKENI. Trimming took 8 bases from V and 2 from J; bases not matched to a gene: 4. In DNA, the CDR3 is TGTGCCAGCCTCGGCGGGGGGGCCTACAATGAGCAGTTCTTC. Translation gives CASLGGGAYNEQFF.

This chain links TRBV19 with TRBJ2-1; TRBD2 is a possible D gene (5 bases). Germline CDR1 and CDR2: LNHDA and SQIVND (reference sequence). This CDR3 contains 13 residues. The germline V and J ends were trimmed by 7 bases and 2 bases, with 9 bases remaining between them. DNA of the CDR3: TGTGCCAGTAATGACGGGACCTACAATGAGCAGTTCTTC. This encodes CASNDGTYNEQFF.

The V and J genes are TRBV19 and TRBJ1-1; 9 bases are a match to TRBD1. The CDR3 is 16 residues long. Germline V gives CDR1 LNHDA, CDR2 SQIVND (reference sequence). V dropped 9 bases and J dropped 3; count of bases not matched to a gene: 14. CDR3 region: CASNRLTGQGYTEAFF. The CDR3 region has the DNA TGTGCCAGCAACCGTTTGACGGGACAGGGTTACACTGAAGCTTTCTTT.

As DNA, the CDR3 is TGTGCCAGCAGTGAACTCGGGAGGCCCTTTAGCACAGATACGCAGTATTTT. Translation: CASSELGRPFSTDTQYF. The V call is TRBV25-1, the J call TRBJ2-3; TRBD2 matches at 7 bases. Germline lookup yields CDR1 MGHDK and CDR2 SYGVNS. With 2 bases clipped from V and 0 bases from J, the junction kept 8 bases outside the gene matches. The CDR3 length is 17 residues.

This clone was detected once. The genes are TRBV3-1 (or the pseudogene TRBV3-2) and TRBJ2-1; 9 positions match TRBD2. Germline CDR1 and CDR2: LGHDT and YNNKEL (reference sequence). V was pared by 4 bases and J by 8 bases, with 15 bases of the junction left unmatched. This CDR3 spans 17 amino acids. The DNA for the CDR3 is TGTGCCAGCAGCCGAAGATGGCGGGGGGGCCGTATTGATGAGCAGTTCTTC. Its translation is CASSRRWRGGRIDEQFF.

Turning to this clone: Relative to the germline gene, one junction end is altered; a read error may explain this. V gene TRBV7-9 combines with J gene TRBJ2-1, with D maybe TRBD1 (5 bases). CDR1 is SEHNR, CDR2 FQNEAQ, per germline (reference sequence). The CDR3 totals 14 residues. Here the CDR3 DNA reads TGTGCCAGCAGCCCTGGACACCCTTACAATGGGCAGTTCTTC. The encoded protein is CASSPGHPYNGQFF.

The DNA of the CDR3 is TGTGCCAGCAGCCAAGATCTAGTGAGACAGGTTGGCGAGCAGTACTTC. This sequence encodes CASSQDLVRQVGEQYF. The V gene is TRBV4-2, the J gene TRBJ2-7; the D gene is possibly TRBD1 (6 bases). The length of the CDR3 is 16 residues. The V end was cut by 0 bases, the J end by 6 bases, with 18 bases between. Germline values: CDR1 LGHNA, CDR2 YNFKEQ.

The genes are TRBV30 and TRBJ1-1, with D possibly TRBD1 on 6 matching bases. Germline CDR1 is GTSNPN and CDR2 is SVGIG (reference sequence). Trimming cost V 1 base and J 7 bases, with 10 bases left between them. CDR3 length: 12 residues. The CDR3 here is CAWSGEGDEAFF. DNA for the CDR3: TGTGCCTGGAGTGGCGAGGGGGATGAAGCTTTCTTT.

The gene calls are TRBV30 and TRBJ1-1; TRBD1 matches at 9 bases. The CDR3 loop spans 14 amino acids. V lost 4 bases, J lost 3 bases, and 6 bases stayed unmatched. CDR1 and CDR2 from the germline V gene are GTSNPN and SVGIG (reference sequence). The CDR3 loop reads CAWTLTGGDTEAFF. The CDR3 DNA reads TGTGCCTGGACACTGACAGGGGGAGACACTGAAGCTTTCTTT.

The rearrangement uses TRBV11-2 and TRBJ1-4; 9 bases agree with TRBD1. Trimming at V came to 2 bases and at J to 6 bases, leaving 1 base not matched to a gene. CDR3 length: 14 residues. Germline V gene lookup returns CDR1 SGHAT and CDR2 FQNNGV. The CDR3: CASSLWTGDEKLFF. The CDR3 DNA sequence: TGTGCCAGCAGCTTATGGACAGGGGATGAAAAACTGTTTTTT.

This clone was observed once. V is TRBV6-5 and J is TRBJ2-1, with TRBD2 as a possible D gene (7 bases). Germline CDR1 and CDR2: MNHEY and SVGAGI. The CDR3 loop spans 15 amino acids. V lost 4 bases and J lost 2, with 12 bases in between. CDR3 protein: CASSSGGFTYNEQFF. For the CDR3, the DNA is TGTGCCAGCAGTTCGGGGGGCTTCACCTACAATGAGCAGTTCTTC.

The gene calls are TRBV11-2 and TRBJ2-7; 11 nucleotides agree with TRBD2. CDR3 size: 15 residues. The V gene's germline CDR1 is SGHAT and CDR2 FQNNGV. With V trimmed by 6 bases and J by 3 bases, 7 bases remained unmatched. The CDR3: CASSFRGTSGYEQYF. DNA for the CDR3: TGTGCCAGCAGTTTTAGAGGGACTAGCGGCTACGAGCAGTACTTC.

This chain uses TRBV7-3 with TRBJ2-3; D is ambiguous. V was pared by 1 base and J by 3 bases, with 11 bases between. The CDR3 length is 15 residues. CDR1 is SGHTA and CDR2 is FQGTGA in the germline V gene. CDR3 nucleotide sequence: TGTGCCAGCAGCTTAAGGGGTACGGGTACAGATACGCAGTATTTT. This codes for CASSLRGTGTDTQYF.

The rearrangement uses TRBV29-1 and TRBJ2-2, with 7 bases matching TRBD2. The CDR3 length is 16 residues. Germline V gene lookup returns CDR1 SQVTM and CDR2 ANQGSEA. V dropped 4 bases and J dropped 4; count of bases not matched to a gene: 12. CDR3 sequence (DNA): TGCAGCGTTGGGGGCGGGAGTGAGTTGGGCACCGGGGAGCTGTTTTTT. Its translation is CSVGGGSELGTGELFF.

J is TRBJ2-1 and V is TRBV19, with 10 bases identical to TRBD2. Unmatched junction bases numbered 3, after V lost 3 bases and J lost 7 bases. The length of the CDR3 is 14 residues. Germline V gene data show CDR1 as LNHDA and CDR2 as SQIVND (reference sequence). The CDR3 DNA sequence: TGTGCCAGTAGTATTCTAGCGGGAGTTAATGAGCAGTTCTTC. It translates to CASSILAGVNEQFF.

Only one count was recorded for this clone. The rearrangement links TRBV3-1 (or the pseudogene TRBV3-2) to TRBJ1-6, with D hard to call. The CDR3 is made up of 16 amino acids. Germline V gene sequence: CDR1 LGHDT, CDR2 YNNKEL (reference sequence). With 1 base removed from V and 2 bases from J, the gap between germline ends came to 9 bases. Here the CDR3 reads CASSQGRITYNSPLHF. CDR3 coding DNA: TGTGCCAGCAGCCAAGGTCGGATTACCTATAATTCACCCCTCCACTTT.

CDR3 amino acids: CASSVSRTAPGNTIYF. The DNA of the CDR3 is TGTGCCAGCAGCGTTTCCCGGACTGCCCCTGGAAACACCATATATTTT. This chain joins TRBV11-2 and TRBJ1-3; D unclear. Trimming stripped 5 bases from V and 2 bases from J, with 16 bases between. The CDR3 spans 16 residues. From germline, CDR1 is SGHAT and CDR2 FQNNGV.

This chain connects TRBV5-1 to TRBJ2-3; D may match TRBD1 or TRBD2 (5 bases each). The V gene lost 6 bases and the J gene lost 0 bases, with 14 bases spanning the gap. The germline V gene has CDR1 SGHRS and CDR2 YFSETQ. CDR3 length equals 15 residues. The CDR3 bases are TGCGCCAGCAAATCGAGGGGAGATAGCACAGATACGCAGTATTTT. Protein: CASKSRGDSTDTQYF. Full variable domain (rest looked up from reference TRBV5-1 and TRBJ2-3): KAGVTQTPRYLIKTRGQQVTLSCSPISGHRSVSWYQQTPGQGLQFLFEYFSETQRNKGNFPGRFSGRQFSNSRSEMNVSTLELGDSALYLCASKSRGDSTDTQYFGPGTRLTVL.